One and the same sample provided the 26 T cell receptor beta chains below, sequenced in a study of blood T cell repertoires in COVID-19. Here immunoSEQ multiplex PCR was the method, and the copy in TCRdb shows in-frame clones only, minus some. The sample includes around 310,000 clones, over 85% of them seen just once. The specimen sequenced was PBMCs or T cells enriched from blood (not recorded which). All receptors derive from a woman in her 30s who had recovered from COVID-19.

The V call is TRBV30, the J call TRBJ1-2, with D possibly matching TRBD1 (5 bases). V lost 4 bases and J 4 bases, leaving 19 bases between the germline ends. CDR3 length equals 15 residues. From germline, CDR1 is GTSNPN and CDR2 SVGIG (reference sequence). CDR3 DNA: TGTGCCTGGAAGGGCTGGGGGGGAGAAGGCTATGGCTACACCTTC. This sequence encodes CAWKGWGGEGYGYTF.

The chain recombines TRBV28 with TRBJ2-5; TRBD2 aligns across 8 bases. CDR1 is MDHEN and CDR2 is SYDVKM in the germline V gene. J lost 5 bases, V lost 7 bases, and 9 bases had no gene match. The CDR3 runs to 14 residues. The CDR3 reads CASIPGGLAETQYF. The CDR3 DNA reads as TGTGCCAGCATCCCAGGAGGACTAGCCGAGACCCAGTACTTC.

The V call is TRBV12-3 or TRBV12-4, the J call TRBJ2-1; 7 nucleotides align to TRBD1. The CDR3 runs to 12 residues. V trimming: 8 bases; J trimming: 5 bases; junction bases outside the gene matches: 3. CDR3 sequence (DNA): TGTGCCAGCGGGACAGACAACAATGAGCAGTTCTTC. Encoded protein: CASGTDNNEQFF.

V usage is TRBV27 and J usage is TRBJ2-7; D perhaps matches TRBD1 (5 bases). The V and J ends lost 3 bases and 2 bases respectively, with 11 bases between them. The V gene's germline CDR1 is MNHEY and CDR2 SMNVEV (reference sequence). The CDR3 is made up of 14 amino acids. CDR3 DNA sequence: TGTGCCAGCAGTTTGGCGCAGGGAACCTACGAGCAGTACTTC. Protein product: CASSLAQGTYEQYF.

This chain uses TRBV6-4 with TRBJ2-2, with 7 nucleotides matching TRBD1. J gave up 7 bases and V 5 bases, and 7 bases lay outside the gene matches. The CDR3 covers 14 residues. CDR1 MRHNA and CDR2 SNTAGT come from the germline V gene. The CDR3 sequence: CASSPDRLGGELFF. CDR3 coding DNA: TGTGCCAGCAGTCCGGACAGGCTGGGCGGGGAGCTGTTTTTT.

V and J are TRBV5-8 and TRBJ1-6; the D is unclear. CDR1 is SGHTS and CDR2 is YDEGEE in the germline V gene. The V end was cut by 4 bases, the J end by 7 bases, with 18 bases between. This CDR3 has 16 residues. The CDR3 is CASSPDLGGGNSPLHF. CDR3 coding DNA: TGTGCCAGCAGCCCGGACTTGGGCGGAGGCAATTCACCCCTCCACTTT.

This chain connects TRBV18 to TRBJ1-1, with D perhaps TRBD1 (6 bases). CDR1 is KGHSH and CDR2 is LQKENI in the germline V gene. CDR3 size: 15 residues. Trimming stripped 3 bases from V and 2 bases from J, with 13 bases between. CDR3 sequence: CASSPSRGQNTEAFF. The CDR3 DNA sequence: TGTGCCAGCTCACCTTCCAGGGGTCAAAACACTGAAGCTTTCTTT.

V gene TRBV5-8 combines with J gene TRBJ1-6, with D unclear. The CDR3 totals 14 residues. The germline CDR1 and CDR2 sequences are SGHTS and YDEGEE. V shed 4 bases and J shed 4 bases, with 9 bases lying between them. This CDR3 reads CASSPGQYNSPLHF. CDR3 nucleotides: TGTGCCAGCAGCCCTGGGCAGTATAATTCACCCCTCCACTTT.

A few counts support this clone. The chain joins TRBV24-1 to TRBJ2-1, with D perhaps TRBD2 (6 bases). This CDR3 region has 13 residues. Germline lookup yields CDR1 KGHDR and CDR2 SFDVKD. Trimming took off 8 bases at V and 3 bases at J, with 10 bases between the two ends. The CDR3: CATTDGGYNEQFF. Here the CDR3 DNA reads TGTGCCACCACTGACGGGGGCTACAATGAGCAGTTCTTC.

The chain couples TRBV6-5 to TRBJ1-5; 7 bases agree with TRBD1. Germline V gene data show CDR1 as MNHEY and CDR2 as SVGAGI. V trimming: 11 bases; J trimming: 9 bases; junction bases outside the gene matches: 16. The CDR3 has 14 residues. The CDR3 reads CAGTGDSKFGPQHF. CDR3 DNA: TGTGCCGGGACGGGGGACAGCAAGTTTGGGCCCCAGCATTTT.

The chain carries TRBV2 and TRBJ1-2, with no clear D. CDR1 and CDR2 (germline): SNHLY, FYNNEI. V was cut by 1 base and J by 11 bases, with 11 bases left in between. There are 12 residues in the CDR3. Here the CDR3 DNA reads TGTGCCAGCAGTGAAGGCGGAGCCGTTTACACCTTC. Amino acid sequence: CASSEGGAVYTF.

The chain is built from TRBV28 and TRBJ2-1, with D perhaps matching TRBD2 (6 bases). Germline CDR1 and CDR2: MDHEN and SYDVKM. Trimming removed 2 bases at V and 9 bases at J, with 17 bases between. This CDR3 is built from 15 residues. This CDR3 reads CASSLGGAGIGEQFF. CDR3 sequence (DNA): TGTGCCAGCAGTTTAGGTGGCGCGGGAATCGGTGAGCAGTTCTTC.

The rearrangement links TRBV28 to TRBJ2-7; the D is unclear. CDR1 and CDR2 (germline): MDHEN, SYDVKM. Trimming cost V 3 bases and J 3 bases, with 6 bases left between them. The CDR3 is made up of 12 amino acids. In DNA form, the CDR3 reads TGTGCCAGCAGTTTGGGCGTCTACGAGCAGTACTTC. It yields the protein CASSLGVYEQYF.

The CDR3 reads CASSLSPGYLGYTF. The CDR3, as DNA: TGTGCCAGCAGTTTAAGTCCAGGGTATCTCGGCTACACCTTC. The chain has TRBV27 and TRBJ1-2; TRBD1 is a possible D gene (5 bases). Between the trimmed V and J ends, which lost 2 bases and 8 bases, there was a span of 15 bases. Per the germline V gene, CDR1 is MNHEY and CDR2 is SMNVEV (reference sequence). This CDR3 comprises 14 residues.

The chain is built from TRBV28 and TRBJ1-2, with 8 bases that match TRBD1. From germline, CDR1 is MDHEN and CDR2 SYDVKM. The CDR3 runs 16 residues. V lost 7 bases to trimming and J lost 3 bases; unmatched junction nucleotides: 13. CDR3 loop: CASTLGRTGLHYGYTF. The DNA of the CDR3 is TGTGCCAGCACCCTCGGCCGGACAGGGCTTCACTATGGCTACACCTTC.

The chain couples TRBV19 to TRBJ1-5, with D tentatively TRBD1 (6 bases). The germline V gene encodes CDR1 LNHDA and CDR2 SQIVND (reference sequence). The CDR3 consists of 15 residues. V dropped 6 bases and J dropped 1 base, with 13 bases sitting between them. The CDR3 spells CASSGRGASNQPQHF. The CDR3 DNA reads as TGTGCCAGTAGCGGGCGGGGGGCGAGCAATCAGCCCCAGCATTTT.

The J gene is TRBJ2-2, the V gene TRBV9; TRBD1 matches at 10 bases. The CDR3 loop spans 16 amino acids. V lost 3 bases to trimming and J lost 6 bases; unmatched junction nucleotides: 8. The germline CDR1 and CDR2 sequences are SGDLS and YYNGEE. CDR3 sequence reads: CASSGGDRGYAGELFF. In DNA, the CDR3 is TGTGCCAGCAGCGGAGGGGACAGGGGATATGCCGGGGAGCTGTTTTTT.

The chain joins TRBV5-4 to TRBJ2-7; TRBD2 matches at 12 bases. CDR1 and CDR2 from the germline V gene are SGHNT and YYREEE (reference sequence). V was clipped by 4 bases and J by 3 bases; unmatched bases: 8. The CDR3 sequence is 16 residues long. This CDR3 reads CASSEMTSGSLYEQYF. The DNA for the CDR3 is TGTGCCAGCAGCGAAATGACTAGCGGGAGTCTCTACGAGCAGTACTTC. The whole variable domain, filled in from reference TRBV5-4 and TRBJ2-7, reads ETGVTQSPTHLIKTRGQQVTLRCSSQSGHNTVSWYQQALGQGPQFIFQYYREEENGRGNFPPRFSGLQFPNYSSELNVNALELDDSALYLCASSEMTSGSLYEQYFGPGTRLTVT.

V and J are TRBV29-1 and TRBJ2-2; D is possibly TRBD2 (6 bases). Germline V gives CDR1 SQVTM, CDR2 ANQGSEA. CDR3 length: 13 residues. The DNA of the CDR3 is TGCAGTGCGGAGCGGGCGAACACCGGGGAGCTGTTTTTT. Translated, it gives CSAERANTGELFF.

The chain uses TRBV7-2 and TRBJ2-7, with 7 nucleotides matching TRBD2. The CDR3 loop spans 17 amino acids. The J segment lost 3 bases and the V segment lost 1 base, leaving 12 bases of the junction unmatched. CDR1 and CDR2 (germline): SGHTA, FQGNSA. The CDR3 reads CASSLVYVREGHYEQYF. The CDR3 DNA sequence: TGTGCCAGCAGCTTAGTCTATGTGAGGGAGGGCCACTACGAGCAGTACTTC. Supplemented by reference TRBV7-2 and TRBJ2-7, the full variable domain reads GAGVSQSPSNKVTEKGKDVELRCDPISGHTALYWYRQSLGQGLEFLIYFQGNSAPDKSGLPSDRFSAERTGGSVSTLTIQRTQQEDSAVYLCASSLVYVREGHYEQYFGPGTRLTVT.

The J gene is TRBJ2-2, the V gene TRBV4-1; TRBD2 agrees at 8 bases. This CDR3 contains 18 residues. Looked up from germline, CDR1 is MGHRA and CDR2 is YSYEKL. V lost 1 base to trimming and J lost 0 bases; unmatched junction nucleotides: 7. CDR3 nucleotides: TGCGCCAGCAGCCAAGGAGTCGGCGGGAGGACGAACACCGGGGAGCTGTTTTTT. It specifies CASSQGVGGRTNTGELFF.

J is TRBJ1-2 and V is TRBV7-9, with 7 bases matching TRBD1. Trimming cost V 4 bases and J 4 bases; bases outside gene matches: 12. The germline gives CDR1 SEHNR, CDR2 FQNEAQ (reference sequence). This CDR3 has 16 residues. The CDR3 spells CASSSKQGPNPYGYTF. The CDR3 region has the DNA TGTGCCAGCAGCTCTAAACAGGGGCCCAACCCCTATGGCTACACCTTC.

The sample holds one count of this clone. The rearrangement links TRBV19 to TRBJ1-1; maybe TRBD1 (5 bases). The CDR3 contains 14 residues. With 0 bases removed from V and 5 bases from J, the gap between germline ends came to 10 bases. Germline CDR1 LNHDA, CDR2 SQIVND (reference sequence). The CDR3 here is CASSIEGDLTEAFF. In DNA form, the CDR3 reads TGTGCCAGTAGTATAGAAGGGGATTTGACTGAAGCTTTCTTT.

This sequence joins TRBV25-1 and TRBJ2-7, with TRBD2 matching over 7 bases. The junction had 7 bases not matched to a gene; V was cut back by 1 base and J by 4 bases. The germline gives CDR1 MGHDK, CDR2 SYGVNS. This CDR3 region has 15 residues. CDR3: CASSESGGVGYEQYF. CDR3 bases: TGTGCCAGCAGTGAATCGGGGGGAGTAGGGTACGAGCAGTACTTC.

As regards this clone: The identical CDR3 is also encoded by other nucleotide sequences in the sample. This sequence joins TRBV6-5 and TRBJ1-2; 8 nucleotides agree with TRBD1. Per the germline V gene, CDR1 is MNHEY and CDR2 is SVGAGI. With V trimmed by 6 bases and J by 5 bases, 5 bases remained unmatched. The CDR3 has 13 amino acids. CDR3 protein: CASRTQGAYGYTF. The CDR3 DNA reads TGTGCCAGCAGAACGCAGGGGGCTTATGGCTACACCTTC.

V usage is TRBV19 and J usage is TRBJ2-1; TRBD2 aligns across 10 bases. Trimming removed 5 bases from V and 4 bases from J; junction bases left unmatched: 11. CDR1 is LNHDA, CDR2 SQIVND, per germline (reference sequence). This CDR3 comprises 17 residues. The CDR3 here is CASSDYLLAGGYNEQFF. CDR3 nucleotides: TGTGCCAGTAGTGATTATCTTTTAGCGGGAGGTTACAATGAGCAGTTCTTC.